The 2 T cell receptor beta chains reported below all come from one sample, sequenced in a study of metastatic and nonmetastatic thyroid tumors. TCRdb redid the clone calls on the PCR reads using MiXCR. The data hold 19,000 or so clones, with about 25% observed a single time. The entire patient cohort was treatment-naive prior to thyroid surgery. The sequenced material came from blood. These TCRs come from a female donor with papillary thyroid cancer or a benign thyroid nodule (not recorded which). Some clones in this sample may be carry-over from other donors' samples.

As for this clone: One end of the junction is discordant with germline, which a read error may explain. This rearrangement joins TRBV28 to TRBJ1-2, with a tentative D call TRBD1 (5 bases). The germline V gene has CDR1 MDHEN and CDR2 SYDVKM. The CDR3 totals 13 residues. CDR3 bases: TGTGCCAGCACTTTACCACCAGGGTTTGGCTACACCTTC. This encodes CASTLPPGFGYTF.

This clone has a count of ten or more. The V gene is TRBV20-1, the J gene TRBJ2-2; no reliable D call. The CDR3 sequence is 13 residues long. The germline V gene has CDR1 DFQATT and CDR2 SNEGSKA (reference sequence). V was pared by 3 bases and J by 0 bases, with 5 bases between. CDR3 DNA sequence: TGCAGTGCTAGCGGCTCGAACACCGGGGAGCTGTTTTTT. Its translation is CSASGSNTGELFF.